What follows are 27 T cell receptor beta chains derived from one specimen sequenced in a study of cytomegalovirus exposure and HLA in healthy donors. The PCR made use of 60 Vbeta and 13 Jbeta primers. Generated by immunoSEQ multiplex PCR, the TCRdb table keeps only in-frame clones and is missing some. The sample has approximately 110,000 clones, roughly 80% seen once; the top ten hold over 0.2%. The source material was PBMCs. The source is a man aged 50-60 years in good health and CMV-seronegative.

This clone showed up just once. No conserved phenylalanine or tryptophan is present at the end of the CDR3, so a read error is the likely explanation. The chain is built from TRBV6-5 and TRBJ1-1, with TRBD1 matching over 9 bases. V shed 6 bases, J shed 0 bases, and the junction held 2 bases outside the gene matches. The CDR3 has 14 residues. CDR1 is MNHEY and CDR2 is SVGAGI in the germline V gene. CDR3 region: CASSRTGVNTEAFL. CDR3 DNA: TGTGCCAGCAGCCGGACAGGGGTGAACACTGAAGCTTTCCTT.

The table lists this clone with a few counts. The chain combines TRBV28 with TRBJ1-5; D is ambiguous. Germline CDR1 and CDR2: MDHEN and SYDVKM. With 6 bases removed from V and 4 bases from J, the gap between germline ends came to 16 bases. This CDR3 has 15 amino acids. CDR3 sequence reads: CASSERDFLNQPQHF. The CDR3 DNA reads as TGTGCCAGCAGCGAGAGAGATTTCCTTAATCAGCCCCAGCATTTT.

The J gene is TRBJ2-2, the V gene TRBV5-1; D is uncertain. CDR3 length: 16 amino acids. CDR1 is SGHRS, CDR2 YFSETQ, per germline. The germline V and J ends were trimmed by 1 base and 2 bases, with 12 bases remaining between them. CDR3 residues: CASSLLAGYNTGELFF. CDR3 nucleotides: TGCGCCAGCAGCTTGCTCGCAGGATACAACACCGGGGAGCTGTTTTTT.

The rearrangement joins TRBV7-8 to TRBJ1-4; the D gene is possibly TRBD1 (6 bases). This CDR3 contains 15 residues. CDR1 and CDR2 from the germline V gene are SGHVS and FQNEAQ. Trimming took 5 bases from V and 8 from J, leaving 18 bases between them. CDR3 bases: TGTGCCAGCAGCCAAAGTAGGGGGTCCCGCGAAAAACTGTTTTTT. Translation gives CASSQSRGSREKLFF.

The rearrangement links TRBV7-6 to TRBJ2-5; 7 bases match TRBD2. V shed 7 bases and J 3 bases; nucleotides not matched to a gene: 5. Germline V gives CDR1 SGHVS, CDR2 FNYEAQ. The CDR3 is 13 amino acids. CDR3 sequence: CASNRGVEETQYF. The CDR3 nucleotides read TGTGCCAGCAACCGGGGGGTAGAAGAGACCCAGTACTTC.

The rearrangement joins TRBV7-2 to TRBJ2-6, with unresolved D. Germline V gene lookup returns CDR1 SGHTA and CDR2 FQGNSA. This CDR3 is 14 amino acids long. V was trimmed by 4 bases and J by 0 bases, leaving 4 bases between them. CDR3 sequence (DNA): TGTGCCAGCAGCTCGAGCTCTGGGGCCAACGTCCTGACTTTC. It specifies CASSSSSGANVLTF.

This chain joins TRBV7-3 and TRBJ2-2, with 7 bases identical to TRBD1. This CDR3 spans 16 amino acids. V lost 3 bases to trimming and J lost 1 base; unmatched junction nucleotides: 5. In germline, CDR1 is SGHTA, CDR2 FQGTGA. In DNA form, the CDR3 reads TGTGCCAGCAGCTTCGCACAGGGGCTGAACACCGGGGAGCTGTTTTTT. This codes for CASSFAQGLNTGELFF.

This clone was picked up a small number of times. In nucleotides, the CDR3 is TGCGCCAGCAGCTTGACGAGCGGTACTAACACCGGGGAGCTGTTTTTT. Translated: CASSLTSGTNTGELFF. This chain uses TRBV5-1 with TRBJ2-2, with D tentatively TRBD2 (5 bases). The CDR3 length is 16 residues. Trimming removed 1 base from V and 2 bases from J, with 12 bases in between. Germline V gene lookup returns CDR1 SGHRS and CDR2 YFSETQ. Complete variable domain (other parts from reference TRBV5-1 and TRBJ2-2): KAGVTQTPRYLIKTRGQQVTLSCSPISGHRSVSWYQQTPGQGLQFLFEYFSETQRNKGNFPGRFSGRQFSNSRSEMNVSTLELGDSALYLCASSLTSGTNTGELFFGEGSRLTVL.

V usage is TRBV19 and J usage is TRBJ2-7, with D perhaps TRBD1 (6 bases). Trimming cost V 4 bases and J 5 bases, with 15 bases left between them. In germline, CDR1 is LNHDA, CDR2 SQIVND (reference sequence). This CDR3 comprises 14 residues. The CDR3 bases are TGTGCCAGTAGTACAGGGGAAAGGTTTCACGAGCAGTACTTC. This translates into CASSTGERFHEQYF.

The chain uses TRBV11-1 and TRBJ2-3; 12 bases match TRBD2. Germline CDR1 reads SGHAT; CDR2 reads FQDESV (reference sequence). CDR3 length equals 17 residues. With V trimmed by 4 bases and J by 2 bases, 7 bases remained unmatched. The CDR3 DNA is TGTGCCAGCAGCTCAACGGGACTAGCGGGCGTCACAGATACGCAGTATTTT. Its translation is CASSSTGLAGVTDTQYF.

This chain joins TRBV29-1 and TRBJ2-2, with D possibly being TRBD1 (7 bases). This CDR3 is 12 amino acids long. Germline CDR1 and CDR2: SQVTM and ANQGSEA. Trimming stripped 7 bases from V and 6 bases from J, with 12 bases between. CDR3 DNA sequence: TGCAGCGGACAGGGAGGTTCCGGGGAGCTGTTTTTT. Translating it yields CSGQGGSGELFF.

The chain has TRBV6-1 and TRBJ2-5, with a tentative D call TRBD2 (5 bases). Germline V lookup: CDR1 MNHNS, CDR2 SASEGT. V was cut by 6 bases and J by 3 bases, with 17 bases left in between. The CDR3 runs 15 residues. The CDR3 DNA reads as TGTGCCAGCAGCGCTATACGGACTGGAGAAGAGACCCAGTACTTC. The encoded protein is CASSAIRTGEETQYF.

This chain joins TRBV7-9 and TRBJ1-2, with D maybe TRBD1 (5 bases). Germline-derived CDR1 and CDR2 are SEHNR and FQNEAQ (reference sequence). The V end lost 6 bases, the J end lost 4 bases, and 9 bases lay between the germline ends. The CDR3 has 12 amino acids. The CDR3 DNA follows: TGTGCCAGCAGAGTGCAGGGCTATGGCTACACCTTC. Encoded protein: CASRVQGYGYTF. Complete variable domain (other parts from reference TRBV7-9 and TRBJ1-2): DTGVSQNPRHKITKRGQNVTFRCDPISEHNRLYWYRQTLGQGPEFLTYFQNEAQLEKSRLLSDRFSAERPKGSFSTLEIQRTEQGDSAMYLCASRVQGYGYTFGSGTRLTVV.

This clone was found a few times. The junction departs from the called germline gene at one end, perhaps through a read error. Different DNA sequences within this sample yield the same CDR3. This chain uses TRBV6-5 with TRBJ1-1, with 9 bases matching TRBD1. CDR1 MNHEY and CDR2 SVGAGI come from the germline V gene. The CDR3 loop spans 15 amino acids. DNA for the CDR3: TGCGCCAGCAGTTACTGGGGACAGGGGAACACTGAAGCTTTCTTT. Its translation is CASSYWGQGNTEAFF.

The chain joins TRBV29-1 to TRBJ2-5; D not certain. The CDR3 contains 12 residues. The germline V gene has CDR1 SQVTM and CDR2 ANQGSEA. V lost 0 bases and J 4 bases, leaving 6 bases between the germline ends. The DNA of the CDR3 is TGCAGCGTTGAAGAGCCCGGAGAGACCCAGTACTTC. This sequence encodes CSVEEPGETQYF.

CDR3 region: CASSYSDRLINYGYTF. In DNA, the CDR3 is TGTGCCAGCAGTTACTCGGACAGGCTAATTAACTATGGCTACACCTTC. This sequence joins TRBV6-5 and TRBJ1-2; TRBD1 agrees at 7 bases. Trimming took 0 bases from V and 1 from J; bases not matched to a gene: 5. CDR3 length: 16 amino acids. Looked up from germline, CDR1 is MNHEY and CDR2 is SVGAGI.

This clone was observed once. V and J are TRBV5-4 and TRBJ2-5; 9 bases fit TRBD1. Germline V gene lookup returns CDR1 SGHNT and CDR2 YYREEE (reference sequence). The CDR3 has 15 residues. The trim removed 0 bases at V and 2 bases at J, leaving 2 bases unmatched. CDR3 region: CASSLAGQGQETQYF. In nucleotides, the CDR3 is TGTGCCAGCAGCTTGGCGGGACAGGGACAAGAGACCCAGTACTTC.

The rearrangement links TRBV5-4 to TRBJ1-1; D gene uncertain. Trimming pared 2 bases from V and 3 bases from J, leaving 8 bases between. Germline V gene sequence: CDR1 SGHNT, CDR2 YYREEE (reference sequence). The CDR3 covers 13 residues. The CDR3 region is CASSFAEDTEAFF. For the CDR3, the DNA is TGTGCCAGCAGCTTCGCGGAGGACACTGAAGCTTTCTTT.

This chain's CDR3 is CASSYGPLDTEAFF. The CDR3 region has the DNA TGTGCCAGCAGTTACGGGCCCTTGGACACTGAAGCTTTCTTT. The chain carries TRBV6-5 and TRBJ1-1; D gene ambiguous. The CDR3 length is 14 residues. Germline-derived CDR1 and CDR2 are MNHEY and SVGAGI. Trimming pared 2 bases from V and 3 bases from J, leaving 10 bases between.

The V gene is TRBV28, the J gene TRBJ2-7; weak D call: TRBD2 (6 bases). Germline assignment: CDR1 MDHEN and CDR2 SYDVKM. Trimming stripped 5 bases from V and 3 bases from J, with 17 bases between. CDR3 length: 15 amino acids. In DNA form, the CDR3 reads TGTGCCAGCAGTGGACCCGGAGGAGGGCTCTACGAGCAGTACTTC. This translates into CASSGPGGGLYEQYF.

This clone was found a few times. The CDR3 loop is CASSYSGLADSYNEQFF. CDR3 bases: TGTGCCAGCAGTTACTCGGGACTAGCGGACTCCTACAATGAGCAGTTCTTC. The chain is built from TRBV2 and TRBJ2-1, with TRBD2 matching 11 bases. The trim removed 5 bases at V and 0 bases at J, leaving 6 bases unmatched. CDR3 size: 17 residues. Germline values: CDR1 SNHLY, CDR2 FYNNEI.

The chain recombines TRBV29-1 with TRBJ1-2; D is perhaps TRBD1 (5 bases). There are 14 residues in the CDR3. V gave up 2 bases and J gave up 2 bases, with 12 bases separating them. Germline loops: CDR1 SQVTM, CDR2 ANQGSEA. The CDR3 loop is CSVEFGQGNYGYTF. CDR3 nucleotides: TGCAGCGTTGAATTTGGTCAGGGAAACTATGGCTACACCTTC.

CDR3 DNA: TGTGCTAGTGGTGCCGGGACAGATCAGCCCCAGCATTTT. Translation: CASGAGTDQPQHF. This chain uses TRBV12-5 with TRBJ1-5, with 7 bases fitting TRBD1. V lost 5 bases to trimming and J lost 5 bases; unmatched junction nucleotides: 3. Germline lookup yields CDR1 LGHNT and CDR2 FRNRAP. CDR3 size: 13 residues. Filled out from reference TRBV12-5 and TRBJ1-5, the complete variable domain reads DARVTQTPRHKVTEMGQEVTMRCQPILGHNTVFWYRQTMMQGLELLAYFRNRAPLDDSGMPKDRFSAEMPDATLATLKIQPSEPRDSAVYFCASGAGTDQPQHFGDGTRLSIL.

The gene calls are TRBV19 and TRBJ2-1; D is unclear. The CDR3 is made up of 12 amino acids. CDR1 and CDR2 (germline): LNHDA, SQIVND (reference sequence). Trimming removed 2 bases at V and 6 bases at J, with 5 bases between. As DNA, the CDR3 is TGTGCCAGTAGTATATCCATCAATGAGCAGTTCTTC. Its protein product is CASSISINEQFF.

The J gene is TRBJ2-7, the V gene TRBV23-1, with D hard to call. TRBV23-1 is reported as an ORF; its role is uncertain. This CDR3 contains 13 residues. Trimming removed 0 bases from V and 3 bases from J, with 6 bases in between. This chain's CDR3 is CASSQSRNYEQYF. CDR3 in DNA: TGCGCCAGCAGTCAATCGAGAAACTACGAGCAGTACTTC.

V usage is TRBV4-1 and J usage is TRBJ2-5, with a tentative D call TRBD1 (8 bases). The germline V gene encodes CDR1 MGHRA and CDR2 YSYEKL. This CDR3 has 16 residues. Trimming took off 0 bases at V and 7 bases at J, with 18 bases between the two ends. CDR3: CASSQDRGGGTGTQYF. DNA of the CDR3: TGCGCCAGCAGCCAAGATAGGGGGGGAGGGACAGGGACCCAGTACTTC.

The chain carries TRBV5-4 and TRBJ2-5; 11 bases are shared with TRBD2. The V and J ends lost 2 bases and 4 bases, in that order; junction bases with no gene match: 7. The germline CDR1 and CDR2 sequences are SGHNT and YYREEE (reference sequence). The CDR3 has 16 residues. The CDR3 DNA is TGTGCCAGCAGCTTCGGTAGCGGGGGGGCCCGAGAGACCCAGTACTTC. Its protein product is CASSFGSGGARETQYF.